Listed below are T cell receptor beta chains from one sample, sequenced in a study of cytomegalovirus exposure and HLA in healthy donors. Profiling relied on immunoSEQ multiplex PCR, and the TCRdb table lists in-frame clones only, not all of them. Its listing shows around 52,000 clones. The material sequenced was PBMCs. Source of these receptors: a man in his forties in good health and CMV-seropositive. Both conserved end residues are part of each CDR3. The D gene is left open where the match is weak.

TRBV6-1	TRBJ2-3	.	TGTGCCAGCAGTGCCGGGGACACAGATACGCAGTATTTT	CASSAGDTDTQYF
TRBV6-1	TRBJ2-1	.	TGTGCCAGCAGTGACGTCCGACAGAGCTCCTACAATGAGCAGTTCTTC	CASSDVRQSSYNEQFF
TRBV7-9	TRBJ1-1	.	TGTGCCAGCAGCTTTCGGTATGGAGGGACGAACACTGAAGCTTTCTTT	CASSFRYGGTNTEAFF
TRBV6-5	TRBJ1-4	.	TGTGCCAGCAGTTACTCGTACAGTTCAACTAATGAAAAACTGTTTTTT	CASSYSYSSTNEKLFF
TRBV29-1	TRBJ1-2	.	TGCAGCGTTGAAGGCGGGAGAGACTATGGCTACACCTTC	CSVEGGRDYGYTF
TRBV2	TRBJ1-2	TRBD1	TGTGCCAGCAGTGGGGCAGGGGGGCATGGCTACACCTTC	CASSGAGGHGYTF
TRBV28	TRBJ1-5	.	TGTGCCAGCAGTTTACCGGTCGGAGGCAATCAGCCCCAGCATTTT	CASSLPVGGNQPQHF
TRBV6-1	TRBJ1-5	TRBD1	TGTGCCAGTAGAGAGACAGGGGGTCAGCCCCAGCATTTT	CASRETGGQPQHF
TRBV6-4	TRBJ2-3	.	TGTGCCAGCAGCCTCGGATCTGGAGACACAGATACGCAGTATTTT	CASSLGSGDTDTQYF
TRBV19	TRBJ1-1	TRBD1	TGTGCCAGTACTTACGGGACAGAGTTTGAAGCTTTCTTT	CASTYGTEFEAFF
TRBV9	TRBJ2-7	TRBD1	TGTGCCAGCAGCGTCACGGACAGGGGCGAGCAGTACTTC	CASSVTDRGEQYF
TRBV4-3	TRBJ1-4	TRBD1	TGCGCCAGCAGCCACGGACAGGCGGAACTGTTTTTT	CASSHGQAELFF
TRBV5-1	TRBJ1-2	.	TGCGCCAGCAGCTTGGCTTTGGGGGCAGCGCCCAACTATGGCTACACCTTC	CASSLALGAAPNYGYTF
TRBV9	TRBJ2-7	.	TGTGCCAGCAGGGGGGGTGGACACCCCTACGAGCAGTACTTC	CASRGGGHPYEQYF
TRBV18	TRBJ1-3	.	TGTGCCAGCTCACCGGAAGGGGGTACTGGAAACACCATATATTTT	CASSPEGGTGNTIYF
TRBV6-1	TRBJ2-1	TRBD2	TGTGCCAGCTCCAGGACTAGCGAAAATGAGCAGTTCTTC	CASSRTSENEQFF
TRBV11-2	TRBJ2-3	.	TGTGCCAGCAGCTCTAGACAGGCAGATACGCAGTATTTT	CASSSRQADTQYF
TRBV6-5	TRBJ2-3	TRBD1	TGTGCCAGCAGTTCGACAGGGGTCCCTAGCACAGATACGCAGTATTTT	CASSSTGVPSTDTQYF
TRBV14	TRBJ1-6	.	TGTGCCAGCAGCCAAGAGGCCAGGGTTTCGCCCCTCCACTTT	CASSQEARVSPLHF
TRBV4-2	TRBJ1-2	TRBD1	TGTGCCAGCAGCCAAGCGACAGGGCCGGAGTATGGCTACACCTTC	CASSQATGPEYGYTF
TRBV7-9	TRBJ2-1	TRBD2	TGTGCCAGCAGCTTAGCGGGACTAGTAATGGAGCAGTTCTTC	CASSLAGLVMEQFF
TRBV29-1	TRBJ2-7	TRBD1	TGCAGCGTTTCCAGGACAGGGGGCCACGAGCAGTACTTC	CSVSRTGGHEQYF
TRBV6-1	TRBJ1-1	.	TGTGCCCCCTGGTTAGGGGCCCCGTTTGAAGCTTTCTTT	CAPWLGAPFEAFF
TRBV6-4	TRBJ2-2	TRBD2	TGTGCCAGCAGTATTAGCGGGACAAACGGGGAGCTGTTTTTT	CASSISGTNGELFF
TRBV15	TRBJ2-3	TRBD1	TGTGCCACCAGCAGCGGGACAGGGGAAGTGACAGATACGCAGTATTTT	CATSSGTGEVTDTQYF
TRBV18	TRBJ2-3	TRBD1	TGTGCCAGCTCACTTGACAGGGTTAGCACAGATACGCAGTATTTT	CASSLDRVSTDTQYF
TRBV30	TRBJ2-5	TRBD2	TGTGCCTGGAGTGTGGCTAGCGGGGGCCGGGCCGTTGTAGAGACCCAGTACTTC	CAWSVASGGRAVVETQYF
TRBV18	TRBJ1-4	TRBD1	TGTGCCAGCTCACCTTTCGAGGGACAGGATGCAACTAATGAAAAACTGTTTTTT	CASSPFEGQDATNEKLFF
TRBV2	TRBJ2-3	TRBD2	TGTGCCAGCAGCGGGGAGATTGGACTAGCCCACACAGATACGCAGTATTTT	CASSGEIGLAHTDTQYF
TRBV5-1	TRBJ1-1	.	TGCGCCAGCAGCTTGGCGGGGAACACTGAAGCTTTCTTT	CASSLAGNTEAFF
TRBV19	TRBJ1-2	TRBD1	TGTGCCAGTAGTATTACAGGGGGCGTCAGCTATGGCTACACCTTC	CASSITGGVSYGYTF
TRBV5-1	TRBJ2-6	TRBD2	TGCGCCAGCAGCCAGACTAGCGGAGCCTCTGGGGCCAACGTCCTGACTTTC	CASSQTSGASGANVLTF